The 23 T cell receptor beta chains below all came from one sample that was sequenced in a study of T cell responses to AZD1222 COVID-19 vaccine. Sequencing used immunoSEQ multiplex PCR; TCRdb keeps in-frame clones, though not all of them. The sample records around 90,000 clones, approximately 90% being singletons. This specimen consisted of peripheral blood, obtained on day 0 of AZD1222 vaccination. The receptors were sampled from an adult in good health.

This chain connects TRBV7-8 to TRBJ2-7; 10 bases fit TRBD1. Germline V gene sequence: CDR1 SGHVS, CDR2 FQNEAQ. CDR3 length equals 15 residues. J lost 5 bases, V lost 3 bases, and 7 bases had no gene match. The CDR3 loop is CASSFVLTGGDEQYF. CDR3 bases: TGTGCCAGCAGCTTCGTCTTGACAGGGGGCGACGAGCAGTACTTC.

This sequence joins TRBV4-1 and TRBJ2-7, with TRBD1 matching 8 bases. CDR3 length: 15 amino acids. Per germline, CDR1 MGHRA and CDR2 YSYEKL. V lost 1 base and J lost 0; bases outside the gene matches: 2. The DNA for the CDR3 is TGCGCCAGCAGCCAAGCAGGACAGGGCTCCTACGAGCAGTACTTC. It specifies CASSQAGQGSYEQYF.

This clone was recorded once. The chain employs TRBV6-5 and TRBJ1-5; D is possibly TRBD1 (6 bases). The V gene lost 6 bases and the J gene lost 6 bases, with 15 bases spanning the gap. Germline V lookup: CDR1 MNHEY, CDR2 SVGAGI. The CDR3 runs to 14 residues. The CDR3: CASRIQGGGQPQHF. The CDR3 DNA follows: TGTGCCAGCAGGATACAGGGTGGTGGTCAGCCCCAGCATTTT.

The chain has TRBV28 and TRBJ2-7; D uncertain. The CDR3 contains 14 residues. Germline V CDR1 and CDR2: MDHEN, SYDVKM. Trimming pared 1 base from V and 3 bases from J, leaving 10 bases between. This CDR3 is CASSLSPGLYEQYF. For the CDR3, the DNA is TGTGCCAGCAGTTTATCCCCAGGCCTCTACGAGCAGTACTTC.

The rearrangement uses TRBV30 and TRBJ2-4; 10 bases map to TRBD1. The germline CDR1 and CDR2 sequences are GTSNPN and SVGIG (reference sequence). The CDR3 totals 14 residues. V trimming: 5 bases; J trimming: 2 bases; junction bases outside the gene matches: 3. The CDR3 reads CAWGDRGPKNIQYF. The CDR3 region has the DNA TGTGCCTGGGGGGACAGGGGTCCCAAAAACATTCAGTACTTC.

This clone was detected once. The rearrangement joins TRBV5-8 to TRBJ2-3, with 9 bases that match TRBD1. J gave up 3 bases and V 3 bases, and 11 bases lay outside the gene matches. The CDR3 has 17 residues. Germline assignment: CDR1 SGHTS and CDR2 YDEGEE. This chain's CDR3 is CASSYRTGDTGTDTQYF. CDR3 in DNA: TGTGCCAGCAGCTATAGGACAGGGGATACAGGTACAGATACGCAGTATTTT.

V is TRBV4-3 and J is TRBJ2-7; 10 bases fit TRBD1. From germline, CDR1 is LGHNA and CDR2 YSLEER. This CDR3 is built from 16 residues. V lost 1 base and J lost 7; bases outside the gene matches: 10. The CDR3 is CASSQAGTGAPGEQYF. The CDR3 nucleotides are TGCGCCAGCAGCCAAGCTGGGACAGGGGCCCCGGGAGAGCAGTACTTC.

The V call is TRBV5-5, the J call TRBJ1-5; no firm D call. The germline V gene encodes CDR1 SGHKS and CDR2 YYEKEE (reference sequence). The V end lost 6 bases, the J end lost 0 bases, and 16 bases lay between the germline ends. The length of the CDR3 is 16 residues. CDR3 DNA sequence: TGTGCCAGCACACTCCGACCCGGGGATAGCAATCAGCCCCAGCATTTT. Translating gives CASTLRPGDSNQPQHF.

This clone showed up just once. The chain is built from TRBV25-1 and TRBJ2-7, with D perhaps matching TRBD1 (5 bases). CDR3 length equals 13 residues. Trimming took off 3 bases at V and 4 bases at J, with 10 bases between the two ends. Germline loops: CDR1 MGHDK, CDR2 SYGVNS. CDR3: CASSDRVGYEQYF. CDR3 coding DNA: TGTGCCAGCAGTGACAGGGTCGGATACGAGCAGTACTTC.

The gene calls are TRBV7-8 and TRBJ2-4; 9 bases are a match to TRBD2. The CDR3 has 18 amino acids. Germline CDR1 SGHVS, CDR2 FQNEAQ. The V and J ends lost 0 bases and 2 bases, in that order; junction bases with no gene match: 8. The CDR3, as DNA: TGTGCCAGCAGCTTAGCGTCCCTAGCGGGGTTTCCCAAAAACATTCAGTACTTC. Protein: CASSLASLAGFPKNIQYF.

In this sample, this clone turned up a few times. The CDR3 nucleotides read TGTGCCAGCAGCTCAGCCGAAAAGGGGGCTAATGAAAAACTGTTTTTT. Translating gives CASSSAEKGANEKLFF. V gene TRBV7-9 combines with J gene TRBJ1-4; the D gene is possibly TRBD1 (6 bases). This CDR3 is 16 amino acids long. The ends were cut back, 4 bases at V and 3 bases at J, with 15 bases in the middle. Germline values: CDR1 SEHNR, CDR2 FQNEAQ (reference sequence).

The chain carries TRBV27 and TRBJ1-1, with D maybe TRBD1 (6 bases). This CDR3 comprises 16 residues. The V and J ends lost 6 bases and 1 base respectively, with 18 bases between them. Looked up from germline, CDR1 is MNHEY and CDR2 is SMNVEV (reference sequence). CDR3 in DNA: TGTGCCAGCAGAACCCGAGGGGGGCCGGAGAACACTGAAGCTTTCTTT. Translated, it gives CASRTRGGPENTEAFF.

The chain couples TRBV3-1 (or the pseudogene TRBV3-2) to TRBJ1-2; D unclear. V was cut by 0 bases and J by 8 bases, with 16 bases left in between. The germline CDR1 and CDR2 sequences are LGHDT and YNNKEL (reference sequence). The CDR3 loop spans 15 amino acids. The CDR3 protein is CASSQERPAKKGYTF. CDR3 bases: TGTGCCAGCAGCCAAGAAAGGCCCGCCAAGAAGGGCTACACCTTC.

The CDR3 sequence is CASRPGTSGVVVPYF. The CDR3, as DNA: TGCGCCAGCAGACCCGGGACTAGCGGGGTAGTGGTTCCGTACTTC. The chain links TRBV5-1 to TRBJ2-7; 13 bases fit TRBD2. V gave up 5 bases and J gave up 12 bases; unmatched junction bases: 14. The CDR3 runs to 15 residues. Germline CDR1 is SGHRS and CDR2 is YFSETQ.

The chain uses TRBV7-9 and TRBJ2-5, with unresolved D. CDR3 length: 15 residues. Germline V gene lookup returns CDR1 SEHNR and CDR2 FQNEAQ (reference sequence). Between the trimmed V and J ends, which lost 2 bases and 4 bases, there was a span of 14 bases. CDR3 coding DNA: TGTGCCAGCAGCTTATCGGGCGCTACGGGAGAGACCCAGTACTTC. Translating it yields CASSLSGATGETQYF. The variable domain in full, completed from reference TRBV7-9 and TRBJ2-5, reads DTGVSQNPRHKITKRGQNVTFRCDPISEHNRLYWYRQTLGQGPEFLTYFQNEAQLEKSRLLSDRFSAERPKGSFSTLEIQRTEQGDSAMYLCASSLSGATGETQYFGPGTRLLVL.

V is TRBV29-1 and J is TRBJ1-2, with 8 bases identical to TRBD1. Germline CDR1 reads SQVTM; CDR2 reads ANQGSEA. Trimming at V came to 5 bases and at J to 6 bases, leaving 5 bases not matched to a gene. The CDR3 is 12 amino acids. The CDR3 DNA sequence: TGCAGCGTTACACAGGGGGGTAATGGCTACACCTTC. The encoded protein is CSVTQGGNGYTF.

The J gene is TRBJ2-7, the V gene TRBV6-5; D is possibly TRBD2 (5 bases). The CDR3 is made up of 14 amino acids. V was shortened by 2 bases and J by 5 bases, with 13 bases between the two germline ends. Germline-derived CDR1 and CDR2 are MNHEY and SVGAGI. CDR3 in amino acids: CASSYTRGQHEQYF. DNA for the CDR3: TGTGCCAGCAGTTACACTAGAGGGCAGCACGAGCAGTACTTC.

The J gene is TRBJ1-4, the V gene TRBV5-1, with a weak D call TRBD1 (5 bases). The CDR3 length is 15 residues. Trimming cost V 0 bases and J 8 bases, with 14 bases left between them. Germline CDR1 reads SGHRS; CDR2 reads YFSETQ. CDR3 nucleotide sequence: TGCGCCAGCAGCTTGGCGGGGGTCGGGGGAGAAAAACTGTTTTTT. Amino acid sequence: CASSLAGVGGEKLFF.

The rearrangement links TRBV2 to TRBJ2-4; 11 nucleotides agree with TRBD1. V lost 8 bases to trimming and J lost 6 bases; unmatched junction nucleotides: 3. The germline gives CDR1 SNHLY, CDR2 FYNNEI. The CDR3 covers 13 residues. The DNA of the CDR3 is TGTGCCAGCGGGGGGACAGGGGGAAACATTCAGTACTTC. Its protein product is CASGGTGGNIQYF. The whole variable domain, remainder taken from reference TRBV2 and TRBJ2-4, is EPEVTQTPSHQVTQMGQEVILRCVPISNHLYFYWYRQILGQKVEFLVSFYNNEISEKSEIFDDQFSVERPDGSNFTLKIRSTKLEDSAMYFCASGGTGGNIQYFGAGTRLSVL.

This CDR3 is CASSSGRDRSYGYTF. In DNA form, the CDR3 reads TGCGCCAGCAGCTCCGGAAGGGACAGGTCCTATGGCTACACCTTC. V is TRBV5-1 and J is TRBJ1-2; 8 bases map to TRBD1. CDR1 is SGHRS and CDR2 is YFSETQ in the germline V gene. Trimming at V came to 3 bases and at J to 4 bases, leaving 8 bases not matched to a gene. This CDR3 comprises 15 residues.

The chain employs TRBV7-8 and TRBJ2-5; TRBD2 agrees at 7 bases. Germline CDR1 reads SGHVS; CDR2 reads FQNEAQ. V trimming: 5 bases; J trimming: 4 bases; junction bases outside the gene matches: 10. The length of the CDR3 is 15 residues. In DNA, the CDR3 is TGTGCCAGCAGCCCGAGCGGGGCCGCAGGAGAGACCCAGTACTTC. This gives the protein CASSPSGAAGETQYF.

This clone has just one count. The V and J genes are TRBV2 and TRBJ2-7; TRBD1 agrees at 7 bases. The CDR3 is made up of 14 amino acids. The J segment lost 5 bases and the V segment lost 8 bases, leaving 12 bases of the junction unmatched. Per germline, CDR1 SNHLY and CDR2 FYNNEI. The CDR3 protein is CASHRTGYRNEQYF. DNA for the CDR3: TGTGCCAGCCACCGGACAGGATATCGAAACGAGCAGTACTTC.

This chain links TRBV30 with TRBJ1-5; no firm D call. The CDR3 spans 17 residues. V was clipped by 3 bases and J by 6 bases, with 24 bases between them. CDR1 and CDR2 (germline): GTSNPN, SVGIG (reference sequence). The CDR3: CAWSGTTHPGYSQPQHF. CDR3 DNA: TGTGCCTGGAGCGGAACCACCCACCCGGGGTACAGTCAGCCCCAGCATTTT. The variable domain in full, completed from reference TRBV30 and TRBJ1-5, reads SQTIHQWPATLVQPVGSPLSLECTVEGTSNPNLYWYRQAAGRGLQLLFYSVGIGQISSEVPQNLSASRPQDRQFILSSKKLLLSDSGFYLCAWSGTTHPGYSQPQHFGDGTRLSIL.